Presented here are 8 T cell receptor beta chains from one specimen sequenced in a study of cytomegalovirus exposure and HLA in healthy donors. Sequencing used immunoSEQ multiplex PCR; TCRdb keeps in-frame clones, though not all of them. This sample carries fewer than 200,000 clones, more than 75% of them seen once, and the ten largest clones take 7.2%. The sequenced sample consisted of PBMCs. The receptors stem from a man aged 25-40 years in good health and CMV-seropositive.

V is TRBV5-4 and J is TRBJ1-4; the D gene is possibly TRBD1 (5 bases). Germline V gene lookup returns CDR1 SGHNT and CDR2 YYREEE (reference sequence). Trimming removed 0 bases from V and 4 bases from J, with 10 bases in between. The CDR3 has 15 amino acids. CDR3 protein: CASSLDSGNNEKLFF. For the CDR3, the DNA is TGTGCCAGCAGCTTGGATTCAGGGAATAATGAAAAACTGTTTTTT. The full variable domain, with the rest looked up from reference TRBV5-4 and TRBJ1-4, is ETGVTQSPTHLIKTRGQQVTLRCSSQSGHNTVSWYQQALGQGPQFIFQYYREEENGRGNFPPRFSGLQFPNYSSELNVNALELDDSALYLCASSLDSGNNEKLFFGSGTQLSVL.

V gene TRBV6-5 combines with J gene TRBJ2-7; 8 bases fit TRBD1. The V gene end was trimmed by 5 bases and the J gene end by 3 bases; junction bases not matched to a gene: 6. This CDR3 comprises 14 residues. The germline V gene has CDR1 MNHEY and CDR2 SVGAGI. The chain's CDR3 is CASSPGTGFYEQYF. In DNA, the CDR3 is TGTGCCAGCAGTCCCGGGACAGGCTTCTACGAGCAGTACTTC.

The rearrangement joins TRBV5-1 to TRBJ2-3; 11 positions agree with TRBD1. The CDR3 covers 16 residues. The V and J ends lost 3 bases and 7 bases, in that order; junction bases with no gene match: 10. Germline V gene lookup returns CDR1 SGHRS and CDR2 YFSETQ. CDR3 region: CASSWSTGTGGNTQYF. The DNA of the CDR3 is TGCGCCAGCAGCTGGAGCACCGGGACAGGGGGGAATACGCAGTATTTT.

The chain joins TRBV7-6 to TRBJ2-7, with 7 bases fitting TRBD1. V was pared by 4 bases and J by 0 bases, with 9 bases of the junction left unmatched. The CDR3 is 16 residues long. Germline V gene sequence: CDR1 SGHVS, CDR2 FNYEAQ. CDR3 sequence (DNA): TGTGCCAGCAGCTCCCACGACAGGGCCCTCTCCTACGAGCAGTACTTC. Protein sequence: CASSSHDRALSYEQYF.

This clone was observed once. V usage is TRBV5-1 and J usage is TRBJ2-7; D gene ambiguous. Trimming stripped 3 bases from V and 5 bases from J, with 9 bases between. CDR1 SGHRS and CDR2 YFSETQ come from the germline V gene. The CDR3 spans 12 residues. The CDR3 reads CASSYAYNEQYF. The CDR3 coding sequence is TGCGCCAGCAGCTATGCATATAACGAGCAGTACTTC.

The chain joins TRBV11-3 to TRBJ1-2; D is possibly TRBD1 (6 bases). Deletions cut 5 bases from V and 7 bases from J, with 14 bases between. CDR3 length equals 13 residues. The germline V gene encodes CDR1 SGHNT and CDR2 YENEEA. The CDR3 DNA follows: TGTGCCAGCAGCGGGGGGCGCACATTTGGCTACACCTTC. This sequence encodes CASSGGRTFGYTF.

The rearrangement links TRBV5-6 to TRBJ2-2, with TRBD1 identical over 10 bases. The CDR3 is made up of 14 amino acids. The germline gives CDR1 SGHDT, CDR2 YYEEEE. Germline trimming cut 0 bases from V and 7 bases from J; bases unmatched to any gene: 0. In DNA form, the CDR3 reads TGTGCCAGCAGCTTGGGGGACAGGGGCGGGGAGCTGTTTTTT. It specifies CASSLGDRGGELFF.

The CDR3 region is CASSRGSSYNEQFF. The CDR3 DNA reads TGTGCCAGCAGTCGGGGCAGCTCCTACAATGAGCAGTTCTTC. The chain carries TRBV27 and TRBJ2-1; D may be TRBD1 or TRBD2 (5 bases each). The length of the CDR3 is 14 residues. V lost 5 bases and J 0 bases, leaving 8 bases between the germline ends. CDR1 is MNHEY and CDR2 is SMNVEV in the germline V gene (reference sequence).